This T cell receptor (beta chain) stems from a study of blood T cells in healthy people across ages. General study results and limits: Nothing was known about donor CMV status, and this possibly confounded expanded clonotype changes.

The CDR3 runs 15 residues. The ends were cut back, 1 base at V and 2 bases at J, with 12 bases in the middle. Germline V CDR1 and CDR2: SGHKS, YYEKEE (reference sequence). On this clonotype itself: No antigen is known for it.

The second PCR ran about 6 to 12 cycles with a sample-barcoded 5' primer and J-beta primers. TCRdb itself ran the 5' RACE reads through MiXCR, one entry per CDR3 protein. The sample carries approximately 780,000 distinct CDR3 sequences, roughly 25% recorded once. These data also formed part of another study, on T cells of mothers and their children.

Sequenced sample: blood. V is TRBV5-5 and J is TRBJ2-5; D gene unclear. The sequence was collected from a boy aged 5-17 years in good health. CDR3 loop: CASSLRIGGQETQYF. The CDR3 DNA sequence: TGTGCCAGCAGCTTGAGGATAGGCGGACAAGAGACCCAGTACTTC.